Listed here are 20 T cell receptor beta chains from one sample, sequenced in a study of blood T cell repertoires in COVID-19. Method: immunoSEQ multiplex PCR; TCRdb's copy keeps in-frame clones and lacks some. The data show roughly 160,000 clones, 70% to 90% seen once. Sample: peripheral blood. These receptors were taken from a man between 40 and 49 years old with acute or convalescent COVID-19.

V and J are TRBV5-6 and TRBJ2-1, with D tentatively TRBD1 (5 bases). V was clipped by 4 bases and J by 4 bases, with 15 bases between them. The CDR3 is 15 amino acids. In germline, CDR1 is SGHDT, CDR2 YYEEEE. CDR3 amino acids: CASSLDEDNYNEQFF. The CDR3 nucleotides are TGTGCCAGCAGCCTCGACGAGGACAATTACAATGAGCAGTTCTTC.

This chain links TRBV28 with TRBJ2-2, with D perhaps TRBD1 (6 bases). V shed 6 bases and J shed 6 bases, with 14 bases lying between them. The CDR3 is 14 residues long. The germline V gene has CDR1 MDHEN and CDR2 SYDVKM. The CDR3 DNA sequence: TGTGCCAGCAGCCCCCCGACAGGTGCCGGGGAGCTGTTTTTT. Its translation: CASSPPTGAGELFF.

This clone appeared once. The chain joins TRBV27 to TRBJ2-5; no reliable D call. V was shortened by 1 base and J by 5 bases, with 11 bases between the two germline ends. Germline V lookup: CDR1 MNHEY, CDR2 SMNVEV (reference sequence). The CDR3 is made up of 14 amino acids. CDR3 amino acids: CASSLFWQAETQYF. CDR3 DNA sequence: TGTGCCAGCAGTTTATTTTGGCAGGCGGAGACCCAGTACTTC.

This chain connects TRBV18 to TRBJ2-2; 8 nucleotides line up with TRBD2. V lost 2 bases and J lost 1; bases outside the gene matches: 6. Germline V lookup: CDR1 KGHSH, CDR2 LQKENI. The CDR3 is made up of 17 amino acids. The chain's CDR3 is CASSPTSGGRNTGELFF. In nucleotides, the CDR3 is TGTGCCAGCTCACCAACGAGCGGGGGAAGGAACACCGGGGAGCTGTTTTTT.

The chain is built from TRBV5-1 and TRBJ2-3, with a weak D call TRBD2 (6 bases). Trimming pared 4 bases from V and 4 bases from J, leaving 13 bases between. The CDR3 is made up of 14 amino acids. Germline CDR1 SGHRS, CDR2 YFSETQ. The CDR3 sequence: CASSRGGEADTQYF. The CDR3 region has the DNA TGCGCCAGCAGCCGGGGTGGGGAGGCAGATACGCAGTATTTT.

The chain employs TRBV28 and TRBJ2-7; 8 nucleotides line up with TRBD1. Germline trimming cut 5 bases from V and 0 bases from J; bases unmatched to any gene: 6. The CDR3 consists of 15 residues. CDR1 is MDHEN and CDR2 is SYDVKM in the germline V gene. For the CDR3, the DNA is TGTGCCAGCAGTGCGGACAGGGAATACTCCTACGAGCAGTACTTC. Its translation is CASSADREYSYEQYF. The full variable domain, with the rest looked up from reference TRBV28 and TRBJ2-7, is DVKVTQSSRYLVKRTGEKVFLECVQDMDHENMFWYRQDPGLGLRLIYFSYDVKMKEKGDIPEGYSVSREKKERFSLILESASTNQTSMYLCASSADREYSYEQYFGPGTRLTVT.

The rearrangement joins TRBV11-3 to TRBJ2-1; 8 positions agree with TRBD2. Germline V gene sequence: CDR1 SGHNT, CDR2 YENEEA. The CDR3 is made up of 14 amino acids. The trim removed 2 bases at V and 5 bases at J, leaving 2 bases unmatched. The CDR3 region is CASSLFGGDNEQFF. The CDR3, as DNA: TGTGCCAGCAGCTTATTCGGGGGGGACAATGAGCAGTTCTTC. The full variable domain, in which reference TRBV11-3 and TRBJ2-1 provide the parts outside the CDR3, is EAGVVQSPRYKIIEKKQPVAFWCNPISGHNTLYWYLQNLGQGPELLIRYENEEAVDDSQLPKDRFSAERLKGVDSTLKIQPAELGDSAVYLCASSLFGGDNEQFFGPGTRLTVL.

The chain employs TRBV3-1 (or the pseudogene TRBV3-2) and TRBJ2-3; D might be TRBD1 (6 bases). CDR3 length: 16 amino acids. CDR1 LGHDT and CDR2 YNNKEL come from the germline V gene (reference sequence). The germline V and J ends were trimmed by 0 bases and 4 bases, with 14 bases remaining between them. CDR3 in amino acids: CASSQDSQGLADTQYF. In DNA form, the CDR3 reads TGTGCCAGCAGCCAAGATTCGCAGGGGCTGGCAGATACGCAGTATTTT.

This chain uses TRBV18 with TRBJ2-3, with a tentative D call TRBD1 (6 bases). The V gene lost 10 bases and the J gene lost 2 bases, with 13 bases spanning the gap. The CDR3 runs to 13 residues. Germline-derived CDR1 and CDR2 are KGHSH and LQKENI. CDR3 in amino acids: CATQGQTTDTQYF. For the CDR3, the DNA is TGTGCCACCCAAGGACAGACCACAGATACGCAGTATTTT.

This chain links TRBV6-5 with TRBJ1-6; 7 nucleotides agree with TRBD1. CDR1 and CDR2 (germline): MNHEY, SVGAGI. The CDR3 totals 15 residues. Unmatched junction bases numbered 11, after V lost 7 bases and J lost 8 bases. The CDR3 loop reads CASNRQGSKDSPLHF. CDR3 coding DNA: TGTGCCAGCAATCGACAGGGAAGTAAGGATTCACCCCTCCACTTT.

This clone has a single count. This chain connects TRBV12-3 or TRBV12-4 to TRBJ2-7; tentative D call: TRBD2 (6 bases). This CDR3 is 13 amino acids long. Trimming stripped 7 bases from V and 6 bases from J, with 16 bases between. The CDR3 DNA is TGTGCCAGCAAGGAGGGCAGGGCCGGCGAGCAGTACTTC. As protein: CASKEGRAGEQYF.

The chain recombines TRBV28 with TRBJ2-2; possibly TRBD2 for D (5 bases). The V end was cut by 3 bases, the J end by 0 bases, with 8 bases between. The germline CDR1 and CDR2 sequences are MDHEN and SYDVKM. The CDR3 extends over 15 amino acids. CDR3 sequence: CASSFSGSNTGELFF. CDR3 nucleotide sequence: TGTGCCAGCAGTTTCAGCGGTTCGAACACCGGGGAGCTGTTTTTT. Full variable domain (remainder filled in from reference TRBV28 and TRBJ2-2): DVKVTQSSRYLVKRTGEKVFLECVQDMDHENMFWYRQDPGLGLRLIYFSYDVKMKEKGDIPEGYSVSREKKERFSLILESASTNQTSMYLCASSFSGSNTGELFFGEGSRLTVL.

V and J are TRBV7-2 and TRBJ2-7, with unresolved D. V dropped 2 bases and J dropped 0 bases, with 11 bases sitting between them. The CDR3 extends over 15 amino acids. Germline CDR1 is SGHTA and CDR2 is FQGNSA. DNA of the CDR3: TGTGCCAGCAGCTTACGCGGAACGAGCTCCTACGAGCAGTACTTC. Protein sequence: CASSLRGTSSYEQYF.

The chain has TRBV6-5 and TRBJ1-5; 9 bases are a match to TRBD1. The V gene end was trimmed by 6 bases and the J gene end by 2 bases; junction bases not matched to a gene: 5. The CDR3 length is 15 residues. Germline V lookup: CDR1 MNHEY, CDR2 SVGAGI. The chain's CDR3 is CASSRQGDGNQPQHF. The DNA of the CDR3 is TGTGCCAGCAGCCGACAGGGGGATGGCAATCAGCCCCAGCATTTT.

The chain has TRBV27 and TRBJ2-7, with 7 nucleotides matching TRBD1. The length of the CDR3 is 16 residues. In germline, CDR1 is MNHEY, CDR2 SMNVEV (reference sequence). With 6 bases clipped from V and 2 bases from J, the junction kept 13 bases outside the gene matches. The CDR3 nucleotides are TGTGCCAGCAGCTCCGACCGAGACAGGGTGGCCTACGAGCAGTACTTC. It encodes CASSSDRDRVAYEQYF.

The V gene is TRBV6-5, the J gene TRBJ1-4, with TRBD1 identical over 11 bases. The CDR3 contains 14 residues. J gave up 7 bases and V 5 bases, and 3 bases lay outside the gene matches. Germline CDR1 is MNHEY and CDR2 is SVGAGI. The DNA for the CDR3 is TGTGCCAGCAGTCAGGACAGGGGGCTTGAAAAACTGTTTTTT. This encodes CASSQDRGLEKLFF.

The CDR3 loop reads CASSAWGLIEQFF. For the CDR3, the DNA is TGTGCCAGTAGCGCCTGGGGGCTCATAGAGCAGTTCTTC. This chain connects TRBV19 to TRBJ2-1, with a possible D match to TRBD1 (6 bases). Between the trimmed V and J ends, which lost 6 bases and 10 bases, there was a span of 16 bases. This CDR3 comprises 13 residues. The V gene's germline CDR1 is LNHDA and CDR2 SQIVND (reference sequence).

This clone has a single count. The chain employs TRBV25-1 and TRBJ2-5; D might be TRBD2 (6 bases). Germline V CDR1 and CDR2: MGHDK, SYGVNS. Trimming removed 2 bases at V and 1 base at J, with 17 bases between. CDR3 length equals 17 residues. The CDR3 DNA reads as TGTGCCAGCAGTGAAAGACAAGGCGCGGGACTCCAAGAGACCCAGTACTTC. Amino acids: CASSERQGAGLQETQYF.

The V and J genes are TRBV24-1 and TRBJ1-2; D is ambiguous. The CDR3 loop spans 14 amino acids. Between the trimmed V and J ends, which lost 3 bases and 8 bases, there was a span of 15 bases. In germline, CDR1 is KGHDR, CDR2 SFDVKD. CDR3 loop: CATSDPGPWEGYTF. The CDR3 DNA follows: TGTGCCACCAGTGATCCGGGCCCCTGGGAGGGCTACACCTTC.

At least ten counts were recorded for this clone. V gene TRBV3-1 (or the pseudogene TRBV3-2) combines with J gene TRBJ2-7; 9 bases align to TRBD1. Losses at the gene ends were 4 bases for V and 0 bases for J; bases not matched to a gene: 10. CDR1 LGHDT and CDR2 YNNKEL come from the germline V gene (reference sequence). The CDR3 totals 17 residues. The CDR3 is CASSLREGQGRSYEQYF. The CDR3 nucleotides read TGTGCCAGCAGCCTCCGAGAGGGACAGGGACGCTCCTACGAGCAGTACTTC.